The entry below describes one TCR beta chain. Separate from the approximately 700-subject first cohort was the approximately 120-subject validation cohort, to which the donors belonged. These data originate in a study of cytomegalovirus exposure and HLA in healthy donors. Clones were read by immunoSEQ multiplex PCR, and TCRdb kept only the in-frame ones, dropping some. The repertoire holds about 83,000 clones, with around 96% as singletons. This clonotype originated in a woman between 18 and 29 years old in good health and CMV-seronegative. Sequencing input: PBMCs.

CDR3 region: CASSLARTGKQETQYF. The CDR3 DNA follows: TGTGCCAGCAGCTTAGCAAGGACAGGAAAACAAGAGACCCAGTACTTC. The V and J genes are TRBV7-9 and TRBJ2-5; 7 bases are a match to TRBD1. V was pared by 0 bases and J by 2 bases, with 6 bases of the junction left unmatched. The CDR3 contains 16 residues. The germline CDR1 and CDR2 sequences are SEHNR and FQNEAQ (reference sequence).